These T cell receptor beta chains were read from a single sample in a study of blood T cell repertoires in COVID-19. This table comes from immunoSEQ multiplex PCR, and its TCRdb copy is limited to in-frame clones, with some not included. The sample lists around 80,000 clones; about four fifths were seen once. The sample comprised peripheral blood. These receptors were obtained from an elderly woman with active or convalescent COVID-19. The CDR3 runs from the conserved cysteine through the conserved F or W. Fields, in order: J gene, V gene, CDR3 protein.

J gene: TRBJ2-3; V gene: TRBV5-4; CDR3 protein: CASSTGLAGKWDTQYF
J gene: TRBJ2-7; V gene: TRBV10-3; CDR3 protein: CAISDLRDRFAHEQYF
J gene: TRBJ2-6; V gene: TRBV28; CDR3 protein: CASSRIGQGASGANVLTF
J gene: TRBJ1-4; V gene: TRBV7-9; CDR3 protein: CASSLGTDNNEKLFF
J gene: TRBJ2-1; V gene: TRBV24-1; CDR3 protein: CATSEGGTGGHNEQFF
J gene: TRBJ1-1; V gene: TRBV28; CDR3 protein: CASSLGGQGGTEAFF
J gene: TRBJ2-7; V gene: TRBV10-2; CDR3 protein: CASSESTLTGGGIYEQYF
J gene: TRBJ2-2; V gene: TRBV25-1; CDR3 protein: CASSGQGFTGELFF
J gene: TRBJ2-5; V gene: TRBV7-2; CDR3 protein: CASSARDRGVLETQYF
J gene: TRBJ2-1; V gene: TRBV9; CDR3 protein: CASSSRLAMDYNEQFF
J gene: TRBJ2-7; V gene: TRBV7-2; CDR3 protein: CASSLGVTGKGEQYF
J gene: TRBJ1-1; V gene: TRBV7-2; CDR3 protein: CASSYTVNTEAFF
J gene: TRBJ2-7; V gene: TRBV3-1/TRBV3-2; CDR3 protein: CASSPTGQGGLSSYEQYF
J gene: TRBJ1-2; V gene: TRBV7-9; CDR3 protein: CASSDSPGTYGYTF
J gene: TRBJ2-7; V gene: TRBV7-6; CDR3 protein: CASSLAADGGYEQYF
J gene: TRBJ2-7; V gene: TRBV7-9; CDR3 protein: CASSNTSGRFYEQYF
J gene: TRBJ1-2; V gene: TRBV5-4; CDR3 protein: CASSPAGTLSNYGYTF
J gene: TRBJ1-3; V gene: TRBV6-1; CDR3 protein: CASSENFHSGNTIYF
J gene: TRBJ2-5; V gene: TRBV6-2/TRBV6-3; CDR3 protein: CASSYGGRQETQYF
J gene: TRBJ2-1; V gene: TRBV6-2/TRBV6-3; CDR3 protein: CASSTLSGTQFF
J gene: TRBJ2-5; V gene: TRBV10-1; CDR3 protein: CATKTQYF
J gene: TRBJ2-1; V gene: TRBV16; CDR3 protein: CASSQSLDRAYNEQFF
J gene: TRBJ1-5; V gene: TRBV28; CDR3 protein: CASSFGRREINQPQHF
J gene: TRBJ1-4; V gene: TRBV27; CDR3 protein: CASSPRTGWVEEKLFF
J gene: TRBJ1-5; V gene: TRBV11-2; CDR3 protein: CASSLLRGKNQPQHF
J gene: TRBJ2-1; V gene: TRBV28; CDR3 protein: CASRGGGSYNEQFF